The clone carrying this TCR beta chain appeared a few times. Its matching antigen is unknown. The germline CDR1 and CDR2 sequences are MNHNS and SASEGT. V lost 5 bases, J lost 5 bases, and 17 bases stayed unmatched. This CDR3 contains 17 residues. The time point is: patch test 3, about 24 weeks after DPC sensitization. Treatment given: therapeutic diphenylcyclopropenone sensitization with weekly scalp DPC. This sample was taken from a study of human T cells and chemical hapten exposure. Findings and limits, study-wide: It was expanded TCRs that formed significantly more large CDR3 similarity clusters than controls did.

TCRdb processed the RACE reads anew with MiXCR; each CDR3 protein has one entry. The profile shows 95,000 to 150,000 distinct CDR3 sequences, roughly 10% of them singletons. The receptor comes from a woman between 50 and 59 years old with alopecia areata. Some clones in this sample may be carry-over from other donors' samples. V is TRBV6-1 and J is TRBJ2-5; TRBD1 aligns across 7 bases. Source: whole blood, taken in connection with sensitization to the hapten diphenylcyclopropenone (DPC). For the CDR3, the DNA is TGTGCCAGCAGTCCCAGAAGGGGCTCGACAGGGCCGGAGACCCAGTACTTC. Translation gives CASSPRRGSTGPETQYF.